The TCR beta chain under discussion was sequenced for a study of cytomegalovirus exposure and HLA in healthy donors. Study observations and caveats: CMV antigen specificity of three CMV-associated chains was confirmed in vitro. Later, an analysis found that TCR clusters from the first cohort tended to co-occur in the 95 to 150 validation repertoires. Reportedly, diagnosis of cytomegalovirus status by the classifier showed high specificity and sensitivity.

Points on this clone: Its matching antigen is unknown.

Germline lookup yields CDR1 GTSNPN and CDR2 SVGIG (reference sequence). Trimming at V came to 7 bases and at J to 4 bases, leaving 4 bases not matched to a gene. The CDR3 consists of 13 residues. Sequenced by immunoSEQ multiplex PCR; TCRdb stores in-frame clones only, minus some. The sample consists of about 280,000 clones, 88% of them appearing once. The sequence derives from a woman between 18 and 29 years old in good health and CMV-seronegative. The chain employs TRBV30 and TRBJ2-3, with 11 nucleotides matching TRBD1. What was sequenced was PBMCs. CDR3 region: CASRTGGPDTQYF. The CDR3 nucleotides are TGTGCCTCACGGACAGGGGGCCCAGATACGCAGTATTTT.